This passage covers 31 T cell receptor beta chains from one sample sequenced in a study of T-cell memory formation after mild COVID-19. MiXCR, run by TCRdb on the 5' RACE reads, gives a single entry per CDR3 protein. The sample holds approximately 430,000 distinct CDR3 sequences, less than 25% seen once. Source material: PBMCs or a T cell subset sorted from them (not recorded which). The source of these receptors is an adult woman who had mild COVID-19 (a few samples of this study predate the infection). Cell type and time point are not known.

The chain couples TRBV7-8 to TRBJ2-3, with D uncertain. The CDR3 is 12 residues long. Per the germline V gene, CDR1 is SGHVS and CDR2 is FQNEAQ. The V end lost 4 bases, the J end lost 10 bases, and 12 bases lay between the germline ends. CDR3 sequence (DNA): TGTGCCAGCAGCTCCTCGTCCCTGGCGCAGTATTTT. Translated, it gives CASSSSSLAQYF.

This chain links TRBV20-1 with TRBJ2-3; 8 nucleotides match TRBD2. The length of the CDR3 is 15 residues. J lost 6 bases, V lost 5 bases, and 13 bases had no gene match. CDR1 DFQATT and CDR2 SNEGSKA come from the germline V gene (reference sequence). The chain's CDR3 is CSAHRTSSGADTQYF. As DNA, the CDR3 is TGCAGTGCTCACCGAACAAGTAGCGGGGCGGATACGCAGTATTTT.

This clonotype was recorded a few times. J is TRBJ2-7 and V is TRBV4-1, with D perhaps TRBD1 (5 bases). Per germline, CDR1 MGHRA and CDR2 YSYEKL. The length of the CDR3 is 16 residues. Trimming left V 0 bases short and J 0 bases short, with 12 bases between. CDR3 loop: CASSQDGAASSYEQYF. CDR3 nucleotide sequence: TGCGCCAGCAGCCAAGATGGGGCGGCGAGCTCCTACGAGCAGTACTTC.

The rearrangement joins TRBV6-5 to TRBJ2-7, with TRBD1 identical over 8 bases. V lost 2 bases and J lost 5; bases outside the gene matches: 2. Germline CDR1 reads MNHEY; CDR2 reads SVGAGI. CDR3 length: 13 amino acids. For the CDR3, the DNA is TGTGCCAGCAGTTACACACAGGGGGACGAGCAGTACTTC. This codes for CASSYTQGDEQYF.

The chain carries TRBV12-3 or TRBV12-4 and TRBJ2-7, with D hard to call. The CDR3 covers 14 residues. Trimming took off 2 bases at V and 3 bases at J, with 11 bases between the two ends. The CDR3 loop is CASSLSFLGYEQYF. The CDR3 DNA follows: TGTGCCAGCAGTTTATCTTTTTTGGGCTACGAGCAGTACTTC.

This clonotype was found once. This chain uses TRBV7-9 with TRBJ2-3; D perhaps matches TRBD2 (6 bases). V was trimmed by 1 base and J by 4 bases, leaving 9 bases between them. This CDR3 is 14 amino acids long. Germline-derived CDR1 and CDR2 are SEHNR and FQNEAQ (reference sequence). The DNA of the CDR3 is TGTGCCAGCAGCTTAGGACTAGATCCAGATACGCAGTATTTT. Its protein product is CASSLGLDPDTQYF.

The chain has TRBV5-1 and TRBJ2-7; 9 nucleotides align to TRBD2. Germline V gene lookup returns CDR1 SGHRS and CDR2 YFSETQ. This CDR3 spans 16 amino acids. With 0 bases clipped from V and 0 bases from J, the junction kept 4 bases outside the gene matches. CDR3 bases: TGCGCCAGCAGCTTGGCCGTAGCGGGAGCCTCCTACGAGCAGTACTTC. This translates into CASSLAVAGASYEQYF.

This clonotype was counted between two and nine times. The junction and the germline gene differ at one end; a read error may be behind it. The rearrangement links TRBV12-3 or TRBV12-4 to TRBJ2-3, with TRBD1 as a possible D gene (7 bases). CDR3 length equals 12 residues. The CDR3 DNA reads TGCCTGGCGGGACAGCGCACAGATACGCAGTATTTT. It yields the protein CLAGQRTDTQYF.

This clonotype was counted a few times. The chain has TRBV10-3 and TRBJ2-7; D not certain. Germline lookup yields CDR1 ENHRY and CDR2 SYGVKD. The CDR3 covers 12 residues. V was shortened by 10 bases and J by 0 bases, with 10 bases between the two germline ends. The CDR3 is CATLDGSYEQYF. The CDR3 coding sequence is TGTGCCACCCTCGACGGCTCCTACGAGCAGTACTTC.

This clonotype was counted ten times or more. The chain recombines TRBV5-1 with TRBJ2-3; 8 bases match TRBD2. This CDR3 comprises 15 residues. The germline V gene has CDR1 SGHRS and CDR2 YFSETQ. V shed 4 bases and J 2 bases; nucleotides not matched to a gene: 6. The CDR3 sequence is CASSRAGGNTDTQYF. In DNA, the CDR3 is TGCGCCAGCAGCCGCGCGGGAGGTAACACAGATACGCAGTATTTT.

Note on this clonotype: With a much larger clone just one base away, this may be a read error. This chain connects TRBV7-3 to TRBJ1-1; D unresolved. The V end was cut by 2 bases, the J end by 1 base, with 5 bases between. This CDR3 spans 13 amino acids. Germline lookup yields CDR1 SGHTA and CDR2 FQGTGA. In DNA form, the CDR3 reads TGTGCCAGCAGCTTACACACGAACACTGAAGCTTTCTTT. Protein sequence: CASSLHTNTEAFF.

This clonotype appeared a few times. This sequence joins TRBV5-1 and TRBJ1-2, with D tentatively TRBD1 (5 bases). This CDR3 region has 14 residues. The V gene lost 4 bases and the J gene lost 3 bases, with 13 bases spanning the gap. The germline V gene encodes CDR1 SGHRS and CDR2 YFSETQ. CDR3 DNA: TGCGCCAGCAGCAAGGACACCTCAGACTATGGCTACACCTTC. This translates into CASSKDTSDYGYTF.

This clonotype was seen a few times. The CDR3, as DNA: TGTGCCAGCAGCTTAGAACTGTGGGAGACCCAGTACTTC. Residues: CASSLELWETQYF. The chain carries TRBV7-6 and TRBJ2-5; D not resolved. The ends were cut back, 1 base at V and 5 bases at J, with 8 bases in the middle. The CDR3 totals 13 residues. Germline CDR1 SGHVS, CDR2 FNYEAQ.

The genes are TRBV7-2 and TRBJ2-1; D perhaps matches TRBD2 (6 bases). V shed 5 bases and J shed 7 bases, with 15 bases lying between them. From germline, CDR1 is SGHTA and CDR2 FQGNSA. The CDR3 loop spans 14 amino acids. The CDR3 DNA is TGTGCCAGCAGCCCGGGACTGGGTGGGAATGAGCAGTTCTTC. It translates to CASSPGLGGNEQFF.

The rearrangement links TRBV19 to TRBJ2-5, with 9 positions matching TRBD1. Germline CDR1 reads LNHDA; CDR2 reads SQIVND (reference sequence). Trimming at V came to 2 bases and at J to 5 bases, leaving 6 bases not matched to a gene. CDR3 length: 15 amino acids. The CDR3, as DNA: TGTGCCAGTAGTATAAGGGGACAGGGCCAGGAGACCCAGTACTTC. Amino acids: CASSIRGQGQETQYF.

V is TRBV7-9 and J is TRBJ2-7; the D is unclear. The CDR3 length is 12 residues. V was clipped by 0 bases and J by 7 bases, with 7 bases between them. CDR1 is SEHNR, CDR2 FQNEAQ, per germline (reference sequence). CDR3 sequence reads: CASSLALGEQYF. The CDR3 nucleotides are TGTGCCAGCAGCTTAGCGCTCGGGGAGCAGTACTTC.

This clonotype has a count of ten or more. CDR3 sequence reads: CASSSLDQPQHF. The CDR3, as DNA: TGTGCCAGCAGCTCGCTGGATCAGCCCCAGCATTTT. The J gene is TRBJ1-5, the V gene TRBV3-1; D is uncertain. CDR1 LGHDT and CDR2 YNNKEL come from the germline V gene (reference sequence). The CDR3 has 12 amino acids. V dropped 5 bases and J dropped 5 bases, with 7 bases sitting between them.

The V gene is TRBV6-2 or TRBV6-3, the J gene TRBJ1-2; D call uncertain. The CDR3 has 13 residues. The V gene's germline CDR1 is MNHEY and CDR2 SVGEGT. V was clipped by 6 bases and J by 4 bases, with 12 bases between them. The CDR3 here is CASSPSDLYGYTF. The CDR3 DNA reads as TGTGCCAGCAGCCCATCGGACCTCTATGGCTACACCTTC.

V gene TRBV29-1 combines with J gene TRBJ2-3, with D perhaps matching TRBD2 (5 bases). The V end lost 4 bases, the J end lost 0 bases, and 11 bases lay between the germline ends. Per the germline V gene, CDR1 is SQVTM and CDR2 is ANQGSEA. This CDR3 spans 14 amino acids. DNA of the CDR3: TGCAGCGTTGGGAAGCGGCTTAGCACAGATACGCAGTATTTT. This sequence encodes CSVGKRLSTDTQYF.

The rearrangement links TRBV24-1 to TRBJ2-5; a weak D match, TRBD2 (6 bases). This CDR3 is built from 13 residues. V lost 9 bases and J lost 3, with 13 bases in between. Germline V gives CDR1 KGHDR, CDR2 SFDVKD. The CDR3 nucleotides read TGTGCCACCGCGGCCGGGAGAGAAGAGACCCAGTACTTC. This codes for CATAAGREETQYF.

This clonotype has at least ten counts. The V call is TRBV29-1, the J call TRBJ2-2, with 7 bases fitting TRBD1. Germline V gene data show CDR1 as SQVTM and CDR2 as ANQGSEA. V shed 5 bases, J shed 6 bases, and the junction held 6 bases outside the gene matches. The CDR3 sequence is 13 residues long. The CDR3 spells CSVRGGAAGELFF. The CDR3 DNA is TGCAGCGTTCGAGGGGGCGCTGCCGGGGAGCTGTTTTTT.

The chain combines TRBV27 with TRBJ2-3; 9 nucleotides agree with TRBD2. Germline assignment: CDR1 MNHEY and CDR2 SMNVEV (reference sequence). Trimming cost V 2 bases and J 4 bases; bases outside gene matches: 10. The CDR3 runs 17 residues. CDR3 amino acids: CASSLLLASGVPDTQYF. For the CDR3, the DNA is TGTGCCAGCAGTTTACTGTTGGCTAGCGGGGTGCCAGATACGCAGTATTTT.

This clonotype was observed a few times. The rearrangement uses TRBV5-1 and TRBJ1-1, with 7 bases fitting TRBD1. Germline CDR1 and CDR2: SGHRS and YFSETQ. With V trimmed by 5 bases and J by 5 bases, 3 bases remained unmatched. The CDR3 loop spans 12 amino acids. CDR3 loop: CASRRGQTEAFF. CDR3 DNA: TGCGCCAGCAGGAGGGGGCAAACTGAAGCTTTCTTT. Full variable domain (outside the CDR3, taken from reference TRBV5-1 and TRBJ1-1): KAGVTQTPRYLIKTRGQQVTLSCSPISGHRSVSWYQQTPGQGLQFLFEYFSETQRNKGNFPGRFSGRQFSNSRSEMNVSTLELGDSALYLCASRRGQTEAFFGQGTRLTVV.

This clonotype was seen repeatedly, ten times or more. This chain uses TRBV10-3 with TRBJ2-1, with D perhaps TRBD1 (6 bases). Germline V gene lookup returns CDR1 ENHRY and CDR2 SYGVKD. The CDR3 covers 13 residues. Trimming took 6 bases from V and 7 from J, leaving 13 bases between them. The CDR3 sequence: CAIRRGTGNEQFF. CDR3 nucleotide sequence: TGTGCCATCAGGAGGGGGACGGGAAATGAGCAGTTCTTC.

The chain combines TRBV10-3 with TRBJ2-2; D is undetermined. Looked up from germline, CDR1 is ENHRY and CDR2 is SYGVKD. The CDR3 covers 15 residues. The germline V and J ends were trimmed by 7 bases and 0 bases, with 12 bases remaining between them. CDR3 residues: CAITDTHSNTGELFF. Written as DNA, the CDR3 is TGTGCCATCACCGACACCCACTCGAACACCGGGGAGCTGTTTTTT.

For the CDR3, the DNA is TGTGCCAGCAGCCAAGAAGGGGGCCTGCTCGAAAAACTGTTTTTT. It codes for CASSQEGGLLEKLFF. The chain combines TRBV4-2 with TRBJ1-4; TRBD1 matches 7 bases. CDR1 is LGHNA and CDR2 is YNFKEQ in the germline V gene. The V segment lost 0 bases and the J segment 8 bases; nucleotides outside the gene matches: 6. The CDR3 is 15 residues long.

The V and J genes are TRBV27 and TRBJ2-3, with D unresolved. The CDR3 length is 14 residues. Germline V CDR1 and CDR2: MNHEY, SMNVEV (reference sequence). V was cut by 8 bases and J by 6 bases, with 18 bases left in between. CDR3 sequence reads: CASRHWGDGDTQYF. The CDR3 bases are TGTGCCAGCCGGCATTGGGGTGACGGGGATACGCAGTATTTT.

Only a few counts were recorded for this clonotype. This chain joins TRBV29-1 and TRBJ2-2; 8 bases match TRBD2. J lost 1 base, V lost 6 bases, and 7 bases had no gene match. The germline V gene encodes CDR1 SQVTM and CDR2 ANQGSEA. The CDR3 is 15 amino acids. The DNA of the CDR3 is TGCAGCGTAAACCTTGCGGGAGGGAACACCGGGGAGCTGTTTTTT. Translating gives CSVNLAGGNTGELFF.

Only a few counts were recorded for this clonotype. This chain uses TRBV5-1 with TRBJ1-1, with no clear D. The CDR3 is 17 residues long. Looked up from germline, CDR1 is SGHRS and CDR2 is YFSETQ. V was shortened by 2 bases and J by 0 bases, with 17 bases between the two germline ends. CDR3 region: CASSFVERWGMNTEAFF. In DNA, the CDR3 is TGCGCCAGCAGCTTCGTGGAACGCTGGGGAATGAACACTGAAGCTTTCTTT.

This clonotype was seen a handful of times. The rearrangement uses TRBV7-9 and TRBJ1-4, with 7 bases fitting TRBD1. Trimming took 4 bases from V and 5 from J; bases not matched to a gene: 7. The CDR3 covers 15 residues. CDR1 is SEHNR and CDR2 is FQNEAQ in the germline V gene (reference sequence). CDR3 DNA: TGTGCCAGCAGCTCCAATACGGACAGGAATGAAAAACTGTTTTTT. This gives the protein CASSSNTDRNEKLFF.

This clonotype showed up just a few times. The chain employs TRBV18 and TRBJ1-1, with D perhaps matching TRBD1 (6 bases). The CDR3 loop spans 17 amino acids. Germline assignment: CDR1 KGHSH and CDR2 LQKENI. V lost 5 bases and J 7 bases, leaving 26 bases between the germline ends. The CDR3 nucleotides are TGTGCCAGCTCAGATTTTTCCGCTCGGGGGGCGCATGATGAAGCTTTCTTT. Protein sequence: CASSDFSARGAHDEAFF.